This T cell receptor beta chain stems from a study of CD4 and CD8 cells across lung adenocarcinoma regions. The germline gives CDR1 MNHEY, CDR2 SMNVEV (reference sequence). The CDR3 length is 15 residues. V was shortened by 7 bases and J by 3 bases, with 17 bases between the two germline ends. TCRdb passed the PCR reads through MiXCR, listing each CDR3 protein once. The table lists about 20,000 distinct CDR3 sequences, about half of them singletons, with 24% in the top ten. This clonotype was seen ten or more times. Donors had localized lung adenocarcinoma, a non-small cell lung cancer. The receptor's source is a female donor with lung adenocarcinoma. The CD4 and CD8 labels of this study may be unreliable. V usage is TRBV27 and J usage is TRBJ2-3; D gene uncertain. Material for sequencing was CD8+ T cells from the center of a lung tumor. CDR3 amino acids: CASTPIETSTDTQYF. DNA for the CDR3: TGTGCCAGCACCCCCATCGAGACAAGTACAGATACGCAGTATTTT.